The 15 T cell receptor beta chains given below trace back to one sample, sequenced in a study of Graves' ophthalmopathy and Graves' hyperthyroidism. The sequenced template was RNA, covering the TCR beta CDR3 region. Second-round multiplex PCR came after first-round RT-PCR with HTBI primers. MiXCR, applied by TCRdb to the multiplex PCR reads, yields one record per CDR3 protein. This sample has about 400,000 distinct CDR3 sequences; around 17% occur once, and the top ten carry 1.5% to 2%. Sample: peripheral blood. These TCRs come from a woman aged 18-29 years with Graves' ophthalmopathy.

This clonotype was counted ten times or more. The V gene is TRBV30, the J gene TRBJ2-7; TRBD1 agrees at 9 bases. With V trimmed by 4 bases and J by 4 bases, 8 bases remained unmatched. Germline V CDR1 and CDR2: GTSNPN, SVGIG (reference sequence). This CDR3 has 14 amino acids. The CDR3 DNA follows: TGTGCCTGGACCCCGACAGGGGGTAAATACGAGCAGTACTTC. Its protein product is CAWTPTGGKYEQYF.

This clonotype was found many times. The chain uses TRBV6-2 or TRBV6-3 and TRBJ1-1, with 7 bases identical to TRBD1. This CDR3 spans 13 amino acids. CDR1 and CDR2 (germline): MNHEY, SVGEGT. V shed 6 bases, J shed 4 bases, and the junction held 5 bases outside the gene matches. CDR3 residues: CASRGQEGTEAFF. CDR3 DNA: TGTGCCAGCAGAGGACAGGAGGGCACTGAAGCTTTCTTT.

This clonotype showed up many times. This chain uses TRBV28 with TRBJ2-7; the match to TRBD2 covers 7 bases. Germline V gives CDR1 MDHEN, CDR2 SYDVKM. After removal of 5 bases from V and 1 base from J, the junction contained 14 bases not matched to a gene. This CDR3 has 17 amino acids. CDR3 amino acids: CASSDPGGSGPSYEQYF. The CDR3 nucleotides read TGTGCCAGCAGTGACCCCGGGGGTAGCGGGCCGTCCTACGAGCAGTACTTC. Variable domain in full (rest from reference TRBV28 and TRBJ2-7): DVKVTQSSRYLVKRTGEKVFLECVQDMDHENMFWYRQDPGLGLRLIYFSYDVKMKEKGDIPEGYSVSREKKERFSLILESASTNQTSMYLCASSDPGGSGPSYEQYFGPGTRLTVT.

The table lists this clonotype with many counts. The chain links TRBV6-1 to TRBJ2-7; D is unclear. The CDR3 runs 15 residues. Trimming left V 3 bases short and J 1 base short, with 13 bases between. Germline V gives CDR1 MNHNS, CDR2 SASEGT. The DNA for the CDR3 is TGTGCCAGCAGTGATAAGGCGGTGGGATCCTACGAGCAGTACTTC. Translated: CASSDKAVGSYEQYF.

The table lists this clonotype with many counts. The V call is TRBV20-1, the J call TRBJ2-5; D is tentatively TRBD1 or TRBD2 (5 bases each). The CDR3 extends over 11 amino acids. Germline V gene lookup returns CDR1 DFQATT and CDR2 SNEGSKA (reference sequence). CDR3 sequence (DNA): TGCGGGGGAGTCTTCCAAGAGACCCAGTACTTC. Translating it yields CGGVFQETQYF.

In its sample, this clonotype was seen many times. The J gene is TRBJ2-7, the V gene TRBV6-5; no firm D call. V lost 6 bases, J lost 4 bases, and 10 bases lay in between. Germline loops: CDR1 MNHEY, CDR2 SVGAGI. The CDR3 has 12 amino acids. CDR3 region: CASRMGIYEQYF. CDR3 DNA sequence: TGTGCCAGCAGGATGGGCATTTACGAGCAGTACTTC.

In its sample, this clonotype was seen many times. The chain links TRBV27 to TRBJ1-2; D not resolved. V gave up 6 bases and J gave up 4 bases, with 18 bases separating them. This CDR3 comprises 15 residues. Germline V lookup: CDR1 MNHEY, CDR2 SMNVEV (reference sequence). The CDR3 loop is CASRRFPEPTYGYTF. In DNA form, the CDR3 reads TGTGCCAGCAGGAGGTTTCCTGAACCTACCTATGGCTACACCTTC.

This clonotype has at least ten counts. The gene calls are TRBV19 and TRBJ1-2; the D gene is possibly TRBD1 (5 bases). The V end lost 6 bases, the J end lost 0 bases, and 17 bases lay between the germline ends. The CDR3 is made up of 16 amino acids. CDR1 is LNHDA and CDR2 is SQIVND in the germline V gene (reference sequence). The CDR3 spells CASSLRGLLPNYGYTF. The CDR3 DNA reads as TGTGCCAGTAGCCTGCGGGGCCTCTTACCTAACTATGGCTACACCTTC.

The chain combines TRBV6-1 with TRBJ1-1, with D perhaps matching TRBD1 (6 bases). V gave up 7 bases and J gave up 5 bases, with 14 bases separating them. Germline V CDR1 and CDR2: MNHNS, SASEGT. The CDR3 loop spans 13 amino acids. CDR3 sequence: CASIGGSLTEAFF. The CDR3, as DNA: TGTGCCAGCATTGGGGGCAGTCTAACTGAAGCTTTCTTT.

This clonotype has a count of ten or more. In DNA form, the CDR3 reads TGTGCCAGCAGTTACCCAGGGTTGGGCACTGAAGCTTTCTTT. This gives the protein CASSYPGLGTEAFF. The chain recombines TRBV6-5 with TRBJ1-1, with TRBD1 as a possible D gene (5 bases). V was clipped by 2 bases and J by 4 bases, with 11 bases between them. The CDR3 totals 14 residues. Germline V gene data show CDR1 as MNHEY and CDR2 as SVGAGI.

This clonotype was counted ten times or more. This sequence joins TRBV20-1 and TRBJ2-7; tentative D call: TRBD2 (7 bases). CDR3 size: 14 residues. Trimming shortened V by 1 base and J by 2 bases, and 12 bases separated the two germline ends. Germline CDR1 is DFQATT and CDR2 is SNEGSKA (reference sequence). The CDR3 reads CSARGRGGAYEQYF. In nucleotides, the CDR3 is TGCAGTGCTAGAGGACGAGGGGGGGCCTACGAGCAGTACTTC.

The sample holds many counts of this clonotype. The CDR3 reads CASSESGRLEAFF. CDR3 in DNA: TGCGCCAGCAGTGAGTCGGGACGTCTGGAAGCTTTCTTT. The genes are TRBV10-1 and TRBJ1-1; tentatively, D is TRBD1 (5 bases). Germline-derived CDR1 and CDR2 are WNHNN and SYGVQD (reference sequence). The CDR3 is made up of 13 amino acids. The V gene lost 0 bases and the J gene lost 8 bases, with 10 bases spanning the gap.

The chain carries TRBV12-3 or TRBV12-4 and TRBJ2-4; D gene unclear. This CDR3 contains 14 residues. V lost 8 bases to trimming and J lost 1 base, with 12 bases between them. The CDR3 DNA reads as TGTGCCAGCGCCGAGGTGGGGGCCAAAAACATTCAGTACTTC. Protein: CASAEVGAKNIQYF.

In this sample, this clonotype turned up many times. The DNA for the CDR3 is TGTGCCAGTAGCAGGGGGATGTGGAATTCACCCCTCCACTTT. Encoded protein: CASSRGMWNSPLHF. This sequence joins TRBV19 and TRBJ1-6, with 7 nucleotides matching TRBD1. V lost 6 bases, J lost 7 bases, and 6 bases stayed unmatched. The CDR3 is made up of 14 amino acids. From germline, CDR1 is LNHDA and CDR2 SQIVND (reference sequence).

This CDR3 reads CASSGMDFAGVYNEQFF. As DNA, the CDR3 is TGTGCCAGCAGTGGCATGGACTTTGCGGGAGTCTACAATGAGCAGTTCTTC. The rearrangement uses TRBV6-2 or TRBV6-3 and TRBJ2-1; 7 bases are shared with TRBD2. The CDR3 loop spans 17 amino acids. CDR1 MNHEY and CDR2 SVGEGT come from the germline V gene. V lost 5 bases and J lost 3; bases outside the gene matches: 13.